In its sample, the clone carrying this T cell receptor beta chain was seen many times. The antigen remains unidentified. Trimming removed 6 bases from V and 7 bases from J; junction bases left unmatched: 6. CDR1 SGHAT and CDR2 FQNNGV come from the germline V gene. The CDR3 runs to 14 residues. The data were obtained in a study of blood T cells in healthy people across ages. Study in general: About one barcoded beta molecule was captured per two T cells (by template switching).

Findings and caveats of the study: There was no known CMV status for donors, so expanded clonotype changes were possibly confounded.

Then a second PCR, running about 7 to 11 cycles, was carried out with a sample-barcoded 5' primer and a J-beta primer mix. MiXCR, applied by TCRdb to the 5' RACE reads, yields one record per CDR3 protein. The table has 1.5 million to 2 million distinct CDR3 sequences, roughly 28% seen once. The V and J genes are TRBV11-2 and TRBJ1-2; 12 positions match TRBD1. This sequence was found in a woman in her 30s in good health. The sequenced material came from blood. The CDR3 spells CASSLGQGAFGYTF. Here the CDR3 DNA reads TGTGCCAGCAGTTTGGGACAGGGGGCATTTGGCTACACCTTC. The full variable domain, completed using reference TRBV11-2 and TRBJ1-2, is EAGVAQSPRYKIIEKRQSVAFWCNPISGHATLYWYQQILGQGPKLLIQFQNNGVVDDSQLPKDRFSAERLKGVDSTLKIQPAKLEDSAVYLCASSLGQGAFGYTFGSGTRLTVV.